A single sample gave rise to the 10 T cell receptor beta chains below, sequenced in a study of blood T cell repertoires in COVID-19. Assay used: immunoSEQ multiplex PCR; TCRdb lists only in-frame clones, some missing. Here the sample spans about 230,000 clones, over 70% being singletons. Sequenced material: peripheral blood. The source of these receptors is a man aged 80 or over with acute or convalescent COVID-19.

The rearrangement uses TRBV5-1 and TRBJ2-3; D remains ambiguous. This CDR3 is 14 amino acids long. From germline, CDR1 is SGHRS and CDR2 YFSETQ. Trimming removed 0 bases from V and 0 bases from J, with 5 bases in between. The chain's CDR3 is CASSLGGSTDTQYF. CDR3 nucleotides: TGCGCCAGCAGCTTGGGCGGTAGCACAGATACGCAGTATTTT.

This chain connects TRBV19 to TRBJ1-5; D possibly corresponds to TRBD1 (5 bases). This CDR3 comprises 12 residues. V was clipped by 9 bases and J by 7 bases, with 13 bases between them. Germline-derived CDR1 and CDR2 are LNHDA and SQIVND (reference sequence). The chain's CDR3 is CASWGRGQPQHF. DNA for the CDR3: TGTGCCAGCTGGGGAAGGGGACAGCCCCAGCATTTT.

V is TRBV19 and J is TRBJ2-5; 10 positions agree with TRBD2. Losses at the gene ends were 3 bases for V and 5 bases for J; bases not matched to a gene: 6. The CDR3 has 15 residues. Germline CDR1 and CDR2: LNHDA and SQIVND (reference sequence). The CDR3 protein is CASSMLAGEWETQYF. DNA for the CDR3: TGTGCCAGTAGTATGCTAGCGGGAGAGTGGGAGACCCAGTACTTC.

This clone was seen a few times. The J gene is TRBJ2-7, the V gene TRBV5-1; 11 positions agree with TRBD1. Trimming at V came to 2 bases and at J to 2 bases, leaving 6 bases not matched to a gene. The CDR3 contains 16 residues. The germline gives CDR1 SGHRS, CDR2 YFSETQ. In nucleotides, the CDR3 is TGCGCCAGCAGCTTTGGACAGGGGGCGAGGACCTACGAGCAGTACTTC. The encoded protein is CASSFGQGARTYEQYF.

The rearrangement links TRBV7-9 to TRBJ2-7; 10 bases line up with TRBD2. CDR1 and CDR2 from the germline V gene are SEHNR and FQNEAQ (reference sequence). This CDR3 has 13 residues. Written as DNA, the CDR3 is TGTGCTCCCGGGGAACTAGCGGGAATCGAGCAGTACTTC. Its protein product is CAPGELAGIEQYF.

The chain links TRBV28 to TRBJ1-4, with D hard to call. Germline assignment: CDR1 MDHEN and CDR2 SYDVKM. V lost 6 bases and J lost 2, with 16 bases in between. The CDR3 runs 16 residues. DNA of the CDR3: TGTGCCAGCAGCCCCATGGGGAGGGCCACTAATGAAAAACTGTTTTTT. It specifies CASSPMGRATNEKLFF.

This clone appeared a few times. The chain recombines TRBV2 with TRBJ1-1, with TRBD1 matching over 7 bases. Trimming took 7 bases from V and 6 from J; bases not matched to a gene: 8. CDR1 and CDR2 (germline): SNHLY, FYNNEI. The CDR3 is made up of 13 amino acids. CDR3 nucleotides: TGTGCCAGCATCCGGGACAGTGTCCCTGAAGCTTTCTTT. It specifies CASIRDSVPEAFF.

The chain couples TRBV3-1 (or the pseudogene TRBV3-2) to TRBJ1-2; D is unclear. The CDR3 sequence is 12 residues long. Germline loops: CDR1 LGHDT, CDR2 YNNKEL (reference sequence). V was shortened by 1 base and J by 10 bases, with 10 bases between the two germline ends. CDR3 region: CASSQGQSVYTF. The CDR3 nucleotides are TGTGCCAGCAGCCAAGGGCAATCCGTCTACACCTTC.

The V and J genes are TRBV5-1 and TRBJ2-3, with D possibly TRBD2 on 5 matching bases. Germline values: CDR1 SGHRS, CDR2 YFSETQ. V lost 2 bases to trimming and J lost 3 bases, with 13 bases between them. There are 15 residues in the CDR3. The CDR3 sequence is CASSLGTPGTDTQYF. The CDR3 DNA follows: TGCGCCAGCAGCTTAGGAACCCCGGGGACAGATACGCAGTATTTT.

The rearrangement uses TRBV9 and TRBJ1-4; D is perhaps TRBD1 (5 bases). Between the trimmed V and J ends, which lost 4 bases and 7 bases, there was a span of 20 bases. The CDR3 covers 16 residues. CDR1 is SGDLS and CDR2 is YYNGEE in the germline V gene. For the CDR3, the DNA is TGTGCCAGCAGCCCACGGTGGGGGGAAGGTACTGAAAAACTGTTTTTT. As protein: CASSPRWGEGTEKLFF.